This is a list of T cell receptor beta chains from one sample in a study of OX40 agonist ivuxolimab in advanced cancers. Assay used: immunoSEQ multiplex PCR; TCRdb lists only in-frame clones, some missing. The sample shows around 65,000 clones, nearly 90% of them seen only once. This material consisted of CD4+ or CD8+ T cells sorted from blood, taken in a trial of the OX40 agonist ivuxolimab. The receptors stem from an adult with an advanced solid tumor such as melanoma, head and neck, liver or kidney cancer. CDR3s include the opening cysteine and the closing phenylalanine or tryptophan. Each record gives: D gene, J gene, clone size, V gene, CDR3 DNA, CDR3 protein. The D gene is left open where the match is weak. Rows give clone size only sometimes, using once, few, many, or a class for an expanded clone.

TRBD1	TRBJ2-5	.	TRBV5-1	TGCGCCAGCAGCGTAGGCAGGGGGCAGGGGCAAGGTGAGACCCAGTACTTC	CASSVGRGQGQGETQYF
TRBD2	TRBJ2-2	.	TRBV23-1	TGCGCCAGCAGTCACCGACTAGCGAACAGGAACACCGGGGAGCTGTTTTTT	CASSHRLANRNTGELFF
TRBD2	TRBJ2-1	once	TRBV29-1	TGCAGCGCCCAATTTAGGCTAGCGGGAGTTATAGGTTACAATGAGCAGTTCTTC	CSAQFRLAGVIGYNEQFF
.	TRBJ2-1	.	TRBV15	TGTGCCACCAGCAGAGTCCCCCTCGGGCTTAGCTCCTACAATGAGCAGTTCTTC	CATSRVPLGLSSYNEQFF
.	TRBJ2-1	.	TRBV2	TGTGCCAGCACTCCAGACACCCGAGACAATGAGCAGTTCTTC	CASTPDTRDNEQFF
.	TRBJ2-4	.	TRBV29-1	TGCAGCGTCGTACTAGCCAAAAACATTCAGTACTTC	CSVVLAKNIQYF
.	TRBJ1-5	.	TRBV6-1	TGTGCCAGCAGGGAAACAGGGACCCAGCCCCAGCATTTT	CASRETGTQPQHF
TRBD1	TRBJ1-2	.	TRBV5-1	TGCGCCAGCAGCGCATCGACAGGGGCCTATGGCTACACCTTC	CASSASTGAYGYTF
.	TRBJ2-5	once	TRBV7-2	TGTGCCAGCAGCCTACATTCCAGGGGCGGAGAGACCCAGTACTTC	CASSLHSRGGETQYF
TRBD1	TRBJ1-5	once	TRBV5-1	TGCGCCAGCAGCTTGTTCTCAGGGGGAAATCAGCCCCAGCATTTT	CASSLFSGGNQPQHF
.	TRBJ2-5	.	TRBV7-2	TGTGCCAGCAGCTTAGTCCCCCAAGAGACCCAGTACTTC	CASSLVPQETQYF
.	TRBJ2-7	.	TRBV11-3	TGTGCCAGCAGCTTAGGGGAGACTGGCGAGCAGTACTTC	CASSLGETGEQYF
.	TRBJ2-3	once	TRBV7-9	TGTGCCAGCAGCTTTAGCGGTTTGATAACAGATACGCAGTATTTT	CASSFSGLITDTQYF
TRBD2	TRBJ2-2	few	TRBV13	TGTGCCAGCAGCGGAGAGGGACTAGCGAGTTCCGCCGGGGAGCTGTTTTTT	CASSGEGLASSAGELFF
.	TRBJ2-4	once	TRBV4-3	TGCGCCAGCAGCCAAGGCAGAAAAAACATTCAGTACTTC	CASSQGRKNIQYF
TRBD1	TRBJ2-2	.	TRBV28	TGTGCCAGCAGTTTGCTGCAGGGGGTAGACACCGGGGAGCTGTTTTTT	CASSLLQGVDTGELFF
TRBD1	TRBJ2-7	.	TRBV11-3	TGTGCCAGCAGCTCCAGGACCGGACAGGGATTCTACGAGCAGTACTTC	CASSSRTGQGFYEQYF
.	TRBJ1-1	.	TRBV13	TGTGCCAGCAGCTTAGATAGGAACACTGAAGCTTTCTTT	CASSLDRNTEAFF
.	TRBJ2-2	.	TRBV11-2	TGTGCCAGCAGCTTAGGGTTAGTTAGGGTCACCGGGGAGCTGTTTTTT	CASSLGLVRVTGELFF
.	TRBJ1-4	.	TRBV20-1	TGCAGTGCCCTCTCGACCGAGCTACTGTTTTTT	CSALSTELLFF
.	TRBJ2-7	.	TRBV6-6	TGTGCCAGCAGTACTATTGGGGGATCGCTCGAGCAGTACTTC	CASSTIGGSLEQYF
.	TRBJ2-7	once	TRBV7-9	TGTGCCAGCAGCTCCCCTTACGAGCAGTACTTC	CASSSPYEQYF
.	TRBJ2-7	.	TRBV7-6	TGTGCCAGCAGCCCCAACCCGGCACAGAGCTCCTACGAGCAGTACTTC	CASSPNPAQSSYEQYF
.	TRBJ2-1	.	TRBV10-1	TGCGCCAGCAGCGGAGGGGGCTTAGCGACCAACATTTACTCCTACAATGAGCAGTTCTTC	CASSGGGLATNIYSYNEQFF
.	TRBJ1-5	once	TRBV28	TGTGCCAGCAACAAACTCAATCAGCCCCAGCATTTT	CASNKLNQPQHF
.	TRBJ2-5	.	TRBV11-3	TGTGCCAGCAGCTTAGGGGGCGGCCAAGAGACCCAGTACTTC	CASSLGGGQETQYF
TRBD1	TRBJ1-1	.	TRBV7-2	TGTGCCAGCAGCTTTAGCCCAGGGGGCCGAACTGAAGCTTTCTTT	CASSFSPGGRTEAFF
.	TRBJ1-1	.	TRBV28	TGTGCCAGCAGGTCTGGGGGGTTGGACACTGAAGCTTTCTTT	CASRSGGLDTEAFF
.	TRBJ2-7	.	TRBV19	TGTGCCAGTAGTCCCGAGGGGGTGCCCCCTAAGGAGCAGTACTTC	CASSPEGVPPKEQYF
.	TRBJ1-4	.	TRBV7-2	TGTGCCAGCAGCTTGGGCGGAGGGAATGAAAAACTGTTTTTT	CASSLGGGNEKLFF
.	TRBJ1-5	few	TRBV30	TGTGCCTGGAGTTTACAGGGAAATCAGCCCCAGCATTTT	CAWSLQGNQPQHF
.	TRBJ2-5	once	TRBV7-8	TGTGCCAGCAGCTCTGAAGGGGGTCAAGAGACCCAGTACTTC	CASSSEGGQETQYF